This T cell receptor beta chain was sequenced for a study of blood T cell repertoires in COVID-19. Trimming removed 6 bases from V and 8 bases from J, with 19 bases in between. Per the germline V gene, CDR1 is SGHVS and CDR2 is FQNEAQ. The CDR3 is made up of 14 amino acids. In the authors' methods: Reference gene primer amplification in the assay estimated nucleated cell counts. Profiled with immunoSEQ multiplex PCR; TCRdb holds only in-frame clones, not every one. The DNA was the basis for D and trimming; V, J and clone size are from that table. Here the sample spans around 230,000 clones, approximately 90% being singletons.

Material for sequencing was PBMCs or T cells enriched from blood (not recorded which). The chain uses TRBV7-8 and TRBJ1-2; D gene unclear. This sequence originates from a woman in her 40s with acute COVID-19. CDR3 bases: TGTGCCAGCAGTCCGGACCCTCCCCCGGGGGGCTACACCTTC. This sequence encodes CASSPDPPPGGYTF.